The T cell receptor (beta chain) under discussion was sequenced for a study of blood T cell repertoires in COVID-19. For the study at large: From T cells, B-cell-depleted T cells, or PBMCs came the material, which was cDNA or gDNA.

The V gene's germline CDR1 is GTSNPN and CDR2 SVGIG (reference sequence). CDR3 length equals 14 residues. Trimming removed 0 bases from V and 5 bases from J, with 13 bases in between. Source study methods: For nucleated cells, counts were estimated from reference gene primer amplification. Some clones are missing from TCRdb's copy, which holds only in-frame ones; the method was immunoSEQ multiplex PCR. V, J and clone size are those of that table, while D and trimming were read from the DNA. The data hold a few hundred thousand clones, with 80% to 90% observed a single time. Followed over time, Seattle patients had been enrolled while infection was active.

Sequenced: peripheral blood. The chain couples TRBV30 to TRBJ1-1, with D uncertain. The receptor comes from a man between 18 and 29 years old with COVID-19, enrolled during active disease. In DNA form, the CDR3 reads TGTGCCTGGAGTGTCCCCCCCCGGGGAACTGAAGCTTTCTTT. Protein: CAWSVPPRGTEAFF.